The rows below give T cell receptor beta chains drawn from one sample of a study of T cell responses to AZD1222 COVID-19 vaccine. The repertoire was sequenced with immunoSEQ multiplex PCR; TCRdb's copy has only in-frame clones and lacks some. The sample consists of over 55,000 clones, 84% of them appearing once. Sequencing was performed on peripheral blood, taken on day 0 of AZD1222 vaccination. All receptors derive from an adult in good health. The CDR3 runs from the conserved cysteine through the conserved F or W. A D gene is named only where the DNA matches it firmly. Clone size, where shown, is once, few, many, or a class for clones that have expanded.

d_call | clone_size | j_call | v_call | cdr3_aa | cdr3_nt
. | . | TRBJ2-5 | TRBV6-5 | CASSYSIGGSQETQYF | TGTGCCAGCAGTTACTCGATCGGAGGTTCCCAAGAGACCCAGTACTTC
. | few | TRBJ2-7 | TRBV28 | CASSFTLSGLSYEQYF | TGTGCCAGCAGTTTCACGTTAAGTGGACTCTCCTACGAGCAGTACTTC
TRBD1 | . | TRBJ2-7 | TRBV30 | CAWSRDSSYEQYF | TGTGCCTGGAGTCGGGACAGCAGCTACGAGCAGTACTTC
. | . | TRBJ1-1 | TRBV9 | CASSGKNRVTEAFF | TGTGCCAGCAGCGGCAAAAACAGGGTCACTGAAGCTTTCTTT
. | . | TRBJ1-5 | TRBV2 | CASSEAKGFRQPQHF | TGTGCCAGCAGTGAAGCTAAAGGGTTTAGGCAGCCCCAGCATTTT
TRBD2 | . | TRBJ2-7 | TRBV4-1 | CASSPLAGTYEQYF | TGCGCCAGCAGCCCACTAGCGGGGACCTACGAGCAGTACTTC
. | . | TRBJ1-5 | TRBV28 | CASSPTHRDQPQHF | TGTGCCAGCAGCCCAACACACAGGGACCAGCCCCAGCATTTT
. | . | TRBJ1-6 | TRBV6-5 | CATTGRLYNSPLHF | TGTGCCACCACGGGACGGCTCTATAATTCACCCCTCCACTTT
. | . | TRBJ2-7 | TRBV20-1 | CSARDDTEEYF | TGCAGTGCTAGAGATGATACGGAGGAGTACTTC
TRBD1 | once | TRBJ1-1 | TRBV29-1 | CSVEGTAGMNTEAFF | TGCAGCGTTGAGGGGACAGCAGGCATGAACACTGAAGCTTTCTTT
TRBD1 | . | TRBJ2-3 | TRBV7-9 | CASSLDRGTDTQYF | TGTGCCAGCAGCTTGGACAGGGGTACAGATACGCAGTATTTT
. | . | TRBJ1-1 | TRBV29-1 | CSVVRTTMNTEAFF | TGCAGCGTTGTTCGGACAACCATGAACACTGAAGCTTTCTTT
TRBD1 | . | TRBJ1-1 | TRBV6-1 | CASSTQGITEAFF | TGTGCCAGCAGCACACAGGGGATCACTGAAGCTTTCTTT
TRBD2 | . | TRBJ2-7 | TRBV27 | CASSLAGGPYEQYF | TGTGCCAGCAGCCTAGCGGGGGGGCCCTACGAGCAGTACTTC
. | few | TRBJ2-7 | TRBV6-2/TRBV6-3 | CASSYFSGYSYEQYF | TGTGCCAGCAGTTACTTTAGCGGATACTCCTACGAGCAGTACTTC
. | . | TRBJ2-5 | TRBV5-1 | CASSLGANQETQYF | TGCGCCAGCAGCTTAGGGGCCAACCAAGAGACCCAGTACTTC
. | . | TRBJ1-3 | TRBV29-1 | CSVAPKASSGNTIYF | TGCAGCGTTGCCCCTAAGGCTAGCTCTGGAAACACCATATATTTT
. | . | TRBJ1-5 | TRBV12-5 | CASGLGDQPQHF | TGTGCTAGTGGTTTGGGTGATCAGCCCCAGCATTTT
TRBD2 | . | TRBJ2-1 | TRBV5-6 | CASSPGLAGGLYNEQFF | TGTGCCAGCAGCCCGGGACTAGCGGGGGGGTTATACAATGAGCAGTTCTTC
. | few | TRBJ1-2 | TRBV5-4 | CASTPQGIHGYTF | TGTGCCAGCACCCCCCAGGGGATTCATGGCTACACCTTC
TRBD2 | . | TRBJ2-1 | TRBV11-2 | CASSFGGALNEQFF | TGTGCCAGCAGCTTCGGGGGGGCACTGAATGAGCAGTTCTTC
TRBD1 | . | TRBJ1-2 | TRBV9 | CASSVVSGQGINYGYTF | TGTGCCAGCAGCGTAGTATCGGGACAGGGGATTAACTATGGCTACACCTTC
TRBD2 | . | TRBJ2-1 | TRBV19 | CASSMVGGLYNEQFF | TGTGCCAGTAGTATGGTGGGGGGACTATACAATGAGCAGTTCTTC
. | . | TRBJ1-5 | TRBV6-1 | CASSDDGRYSNQPQHF | TGTGCCAGCAGTGATGACGGGAGATATAGCAATCAGCCCCAGCATTTT
TRBD1 | . | TRBJ2-2 | TRBV27 | CASSFGTGNTGELFF | TGTGCCAGCAGTTTTGGGACAGGGAACACCGGGGAGCTGTTTTTT
. | . | TRBJ1-3 | TRBV30 | CAWSVLGGRDGNTIYF | TGTGCCTGGAGTGTACTAGGTGGCAGGGATGGAAACACCATATATTTT
TRBD1 | . | TRBJ2-3 | TRBV9 | CASSVRTGWTDTQYF | TGTGCCAGCAGCGTCCGGACAGGGTGGACAGATACGCAGTATTTT
TRBD2 | . | TRBJ2-6 | TRBV4-1 | CASSTRDYTSGANVLTF | TGCGCCAGCAGCACCCGGGACTACACCTCTGGGGCCAACGTCCTGACTTTC
. | . | TRBJ2-3 | TRBV6-4 | CASAEDKGTDTQYF | TGTGCCAGCGCTGAGGATAAGGGTACAGATACGCAGTATTTT
TRBD1 | . | TRBJ2-7 | TRBV13 | CASSLKGTGGHEQYF | TGTGCCAGCAGCTTAAAAGGGACAGGGGGCCACGAGCAGTACTTC
. | few | TRBJ1-1 | TRBV12-3/TRBV12-4 | CASRQLSYTEAFF | TGTGCCAGCAGGCAACTCAGTTACACTGAAGCTTTCTTT
. | . | TRBJ1-1 | TRBV4-3 | CASSAGHLQDTEAFF | TGCGCCAGCAGCGCGGGACACCTTCAGGACACTGAAGCTTTCTTT
. | . | TRBJ1-2 | TRBV7-9 | CASSREEGFGYTF | TGTGCCAGCAGCAGGGAGGAGGGGTTTGGCTACACCTTC
TRBD2 | . | TRBJ2-1 | TRBV19 | CASRALAGGDYNEQFF | TGTGCCAGTAGAGCCCTAGCGGGGGGTGATTACAATGAGCAGTTCTTC
. | . | TRBJ1-5 | TRBV28 | CASSPRWGNQPQHF | TGTGCCAGCAGCCCGCGGTGGGGCAATCAGCCCCAGCATTTT
. | . | TRBJ1-2 | TRBV20-1 | CSASDRTGYGYTF | TGCAGTGCTAGTGACAGAACAGGCTATGGCTACACCTTC
TRBD1 | . | TRBJ1-5 | TRBV7-6 | CASSRTGSNQPQHF | TGTGCCAGCAGCCGGACAGGGAGCAATCAGCCCCAGCATTTT
. | . | TRBJ1-2 | TRBV11-2 | CASTRGVGVTNYGYTF | TGTGCCAGCACCCGGGGAGTGGGAGTTACAAACTATGGCTACACCTTC
. | . | TRBJ2-6 | TRBV30 | CAWNLGGWGANVLTF | TGTGCCTGGAACCTCGGAGGGTGGGGGGCCAACGTCCTGACTTTC
. | . | TRBJ1-4 | TRBV7-8 | CASSLEWGWATNEKLFF | TGTGCCAGCAGCTTAGAATGGGGATGGGCAACTAATGAAAAACTGTTTTTT
. | . | TRBJ2-2 | TRBV9 | CASSPRSNAGELFF | TGTGCCAGCAGCCCCCGCTCCAATGCCGGGGAGCTGTTTTTT
TRBD1 | . | TRBJ2-7 | TRBV18 | CASSRLTGETYEQYF | TGTGCCAGCTCACGACTGACAGGGGAAACCTACGAGCAGTACTTC
. | . | TRBJ1-5 | TRBV24-1 | CATSDLTDQPQHF | TGTGCCACCAGTGATTTGACAGATCAGCCCCAGCATTTT
. | few | TRBJ1-1 | TRBV7-9 | CASSSSGENTEAFF | TGTGCCAGCAGCTCCTCGGGGGAGAACACTGAAGCTTTCTTT
. | . | TRBJ1-4 | TRBV2 | CASKGGGASEKLFF | TGTGCCAGCAAAGGAGGTGGGGCCAGTGAAAAACTGTTTTTT
. | . | TRBJ2-7 | TRBV11-3 | CASSLDTNSYEQYF | TGTGCCAGCAGCTTGGACACAAACTCCTACGAGCAGTACTTC
. | . | TRBJ1-2 | TRBV10-3 | CAITPKGGAYSNGYTF | TGTGCCATCACCCCCAAGGGGGGGGCATACTCCAATGGCTACACCTTC
TRBD1 | . | TRBJ1-1 | TRBV5-1 | CASSGDSEAFF | TGCGCCAGCAGTGGGGACAGTGAAGCTTTCTTT
. | once | TRBJ2-7 | TRBV13 | CASSLGLGVYEQYF | TGTGCCAGCAGCTTAGGCCTGGGTGTCTACGAGCAGTACTTC